In its sample, the clone carrying this TCR beta chain was seen many times. Its antigen is not identified. TCRdb processed the 5' RACE reads anew with MiXCR; each CDR3 protein has one entry. The sample lists tens of thousands of distinct CDR3 sequences; approximately 6% were seen once. V dropped 10 bases and J dropped 5 bases, with 23 bases sitting between them. Germline loops: CDR1 MNHEY, CDR2 SMNVEV (reference sequence). The CDR3 consists of 15 residues. These data are taken from a study of spatial heterogeneity in lung cancer. As for the study in general: Each distinct TCR and UMI combination averaged more than ten appearances in raw reads. Study outcomes and limitations: Ubiquitous expanded tumor TCRs were observed in blood more at resection than follow-up.

Time point of the sample: blood at routine non-recurrence follow-up after resection. Researchers sequenced whole RNA taken from tumor, nontumor lung or frozen PBMC without sorting. This chain joins TRBV27 and TRBJ2-5; a weak D match, TRBD1 (7 bases). This TCR was recovered from a male donor with early-stage non-small cell lung cancer. Here the sequenced sample was PBMCs, taken at follow-up. CDR3 DNA sequence: TGTGCCACCCGGGCGGGACAGACCTTCGAGGAGACCCAGTACTTC. Translation: CATRAGQTFEETQYF.